This passage covers 9 T cell receptor beta chains from one sample sequenced in a study of cytomegalovirus exposure and HLA in healthy donors. In the PCR, 60 Vbeta and 13 Jbeta primers were used. Assay used: immunoSEQ multiplex PCR; TCRdb lists only in-frame clones, some missing. This sample has about 57,000 clones, with approximately 83% found just once. The source material was PBMCs. Every receptor here comes from a man aged 25-45 years in good health and CMV-seronegative.

DNA for the CDR3: TGTGCCAGCAGTTTGGGACAGGGTAGGGGCAATGAGCAGTTCTTC. Protein product: CASSLGQGRGNEQFF. The chain links TRBV27 to TRBJ2-1; 9 bases map to TRBD1. The CDR3 totals 15 residues. Germline V lookup: CDR1 MNHEY, CDR2 SMNVEV (reference sequence). The V and J ends lost 3 bases and 6 bases, in that order; junction bases with no gene match: 6.

The chain is built from TRBV19 and TRBJ2-2; TRBD2 matches at 7 bases. The CDR3 extends over 13 amino acids. Germline-derived CDR1 and CDR2 are LNHDA and SQIVND (reference sequence). J was trimmed by 6 bases and V by 3 bases; bases with no gene match: 1. The CDR3 DNA follows: TGTGCCAGTAGTATCGGGGGGTCCGGGGAGCTGTTTTTT. Translated: CASSIGGSGELFF.

This rearrangement joins TRBV9 to TRBJ2-1; 11 bases are a match to TRBD2. Germline V gene lookup returns CDR1 SGDLS and CDR2 YYNGEE. The J segment lost 4 bases and the V segment lost 0 bases, leaving 3 bases of the junction unmatched. The CDR3 totals 16 residues. The CDR3 DNA sequence: TGTGCCAGCAGCGTAGCCGGGACTAGCGGTTACAATGAGCAGTTCTTC. Protein product: CASSVAGTSGYNEQFF.

The V call is TRBV5-4, the J call TRBJ1-3; D not certain. V was shortened by 3 bases and J by 4 bases, with 11 bases between the two germline ends. The CDR3 spans 14 residues. CDR1 is SGHNT, CDR2 YYREEE, per germline (reference sequence). The CDR3 region has the DNA TGTGCCAGCAGCTCCGCGGTACCGGGAAACACCATATATTTT. Translated, it gives CASSSAVPGNTIYF. The full variable domain, in which reference TRBV5-4 and TRBJ1-3 provide the parts outside the CDR3, is ETGVTQSPTHLIKTRGQQVTLRCSSQSGHNTVSWYQQALGQGPQFIFQYYREEENGRGNFPPRFSGLQFPNYSSELNVNALELDDSALYLCASSSAVPGNTIYFGEGSWLTVV.

In this sample, this clone turned up once. V usage is TRBV18 and J usage is TRBJ2-1; TRBD2 might be the D (5 bases). Trimming pared 2 bases from V and 5 bases from J, leaving 22 bases between. The CDR3 has 18 amino acids. CDR1 and CDR2 (germline): KGHSH, LQKENI. This chain's CDR3 is CASSPKPAGEQLNNEQFF. In DNA, the CDR3 is TGTGCCAGCTCACCAAAGCCCGCGGGTGAACAGCTAAACAATGAGCAGTTCTTC.

The rearrangement joins TRBV4-1 to TRBJ2-7; 10 nucleotides line up with TRBD1. Trimming cost V 1 base and J 4 bases; bases outside gene matches: 4. The CDR3 spans 15 residues. CDR1 MGHRA and CDR2 YSYEKL come from the germline V gene. CDR3 amino acids: CASSQVGTGVYEQYF. CDR3 bases: TGCGCCAGCAGCCAAGTCGGGACAGGGGTTTACGAGCAGTACTTC.

The V call is TRBV19, the J call TRBJ2-1, with 8 bases that match TRBD2. Per the germline V gene, CDR1 is LNHDA and CDR2 is SQIVND (reference sequence). The trim removed 5 bases at V and 9 bases at J, leaving 9 bases unmatched. There are 14 residues in the CDR3. The CDR3 protein is CASSFRGGPVEQFF. The CDR3 DNA reads as TGTGCCAGTAGTTTTCGGGGGGGGCCGGTTGAGCAGTTCTTC.

The J gene is TRBJ2-2, the V gene TRBV7-2, with 8 nucleotides matching TRBD1. Per germline, CDR1 SGHTA and CDR2 FQGNSA. The CDR3 covers 14 residues. V gave up 5 bases and J gave up 6 bases; unmatched junction bases: 5. The CDR3 is CASSGQGRAGELFF. CDR3 coding DNA: TGTGCCAGCAGCGGACAGGGAAGGGCCGGGGAGCTGTTTTTT.

J is TRBJ2-1 and V is TRBV19; D uncertain. Germline V gene lookup returns CDR1 LNHDA and CDR2 SQIVND (reference sequence). The germline V and J ends were trimmed by 6 bases and 3 bases, with 9 bases remaining between them. This CDR3 region has 13 residues. The CDR3 loop reads CASRDLDYNEQFF. DNA of the CDR3: TGTGCCAGTAGAGATCTAGACTACAATGAGCAGTTCTTC.